This T cell receptor (beta chain) was identified in a study of vaccination effects on CD4 cells after COVID-19. Antigen-specific CD4+ T cells expanded by the ViraFEST assay with viral peptide pools were then sequenced. Once cultured for roughly nine days, the cells underwent separation to obtain CD4+ T cells. V lost 2 bases, J lost 11 bases, and 16 bases lay in between. CDR1 and CDR2 from the germline V gene are LGHDT and YNNKEL (reference sequence). The CDR3 consists of 13 residues. On this clone: Its target is unknown.

Repertoires were generated with immunoSEQ multiplex PCR, while TCRdb's copy carries only in-frame clones and drops some. The sample records around 12,000 clones, roughly 70% being singletons. The starting material was CD4+ T cells from PBMCs cultured with HCoV-229E spike peptides, obtained before COVID-19 vaccination. The sequence derives from a human donor who received a COVID-19 vaccine. This rearrangement joins TRBV3-1 (or the pseudogene TRBV3-2) to TRBJ2-7, with D possibly called TRBD1 or TRBD2 (5 bases each). Written as DNA, the CDR3 is TGTGCCAGCAGCCAATTCGGGGCGGAGAAGGAGTACTTC. Protein product: CASSQFGAEKEYF.